This T cell receptor (beta chain) was recorded in a study of blood T cells in healthy people across ages. The CDR3 runs to 14 residues. Germline V gene sequence: CDR1 MNHEY, CDR2 SVGAGI. Between the trimmed V and J ends, which lost 6 bases and 6 bases, there was a span of 12 bases. With a J-beta primer mix and a sample-barcoded 5' primer, a second PCR ran about 6 to 11 cycles. TCRdb reprocessed the 5' RACE reads with MiXCR, giving one entry per CDR3 protein. The sample has about 1.4 million distinct CDR3 sequences; almost 60% are singletons. Sequenced material: blood. The chain recombines TRBV6-5 with TRBJ1-6; D remains ambiguous. The clonotype comes from a man younger than 30 in good health. The CDR3 DNA reads TGTGCCAGCAGCGGAGCATGGGGTAATTCACCCCTCCACTTT. Translated, it gives CASSGAWGNSPLHF.